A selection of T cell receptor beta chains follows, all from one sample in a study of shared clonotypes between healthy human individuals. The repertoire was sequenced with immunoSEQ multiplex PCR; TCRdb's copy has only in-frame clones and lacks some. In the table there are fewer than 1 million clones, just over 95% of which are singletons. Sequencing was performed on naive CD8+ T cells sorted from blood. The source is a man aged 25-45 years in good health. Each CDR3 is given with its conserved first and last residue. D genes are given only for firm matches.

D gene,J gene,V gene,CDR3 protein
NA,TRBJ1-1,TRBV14,CASSPREGEYTEAFF
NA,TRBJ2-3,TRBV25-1,CASSESVKYF
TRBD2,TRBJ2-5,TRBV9,CASSVLAGGPGETQYF
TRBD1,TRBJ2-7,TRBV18,CASSPRDRVHSYEQYF
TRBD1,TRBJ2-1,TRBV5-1,CASSTGQGGSYNEQFF
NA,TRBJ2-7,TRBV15,CATALSGLLSYEQYF
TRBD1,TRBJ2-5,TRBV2,CASPGQQETQYF
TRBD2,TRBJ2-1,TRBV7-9,CASRDTSGPYNEQFF
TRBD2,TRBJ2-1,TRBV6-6,CASTALGGEANNEQFF
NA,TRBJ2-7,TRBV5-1,CASRASTYEQYF